This TCR beta chain was found in a study of T cell responses to AZD1222 COVID-19 vaccine. Notes on the study in general: Repertoire collection took place solely once the T cell response had peaked. Reportedly, nearly half the spike-specific TCRs target unmutated variant regions. Vaccine-associated CD4 TCRs spanned spike, dominant at 160-218 and 743-854. White British people made up most donors, females outnumbered males, and clonal diversity was possibly underestimated.

Measured with immunoSEQ multiplex PCR; TCRdb has only the in-frame clones, and not every one. The sample yields approximately 140,000 clones, about 90% seen once. This clone appeared a single time. Antigen: not known. The material was peripheral blood, obtained 28 days after the second dose of the MenACWY control vaccine. This sequence originates from an adult who received the MenACWY meningococcal vaccine as a control.

In nucleotides, the CDR3 is TGTGCCAGCAGCGTAGATAATAGCGGGATCGGGGAGCAGTACTTC. Its translation is CASSVDNSGIGEQYF. V gene TRBV9 combines with J gene TRBJ2-7; 8 nucleotides align to TRBD2. The CDR3 runs 15 residues. The trim removed 0 bases at V and 7 bases at J, leaving 9 bases unmatched. The germline gives CDR1 SGDLS, CDR2 YYNGEE.